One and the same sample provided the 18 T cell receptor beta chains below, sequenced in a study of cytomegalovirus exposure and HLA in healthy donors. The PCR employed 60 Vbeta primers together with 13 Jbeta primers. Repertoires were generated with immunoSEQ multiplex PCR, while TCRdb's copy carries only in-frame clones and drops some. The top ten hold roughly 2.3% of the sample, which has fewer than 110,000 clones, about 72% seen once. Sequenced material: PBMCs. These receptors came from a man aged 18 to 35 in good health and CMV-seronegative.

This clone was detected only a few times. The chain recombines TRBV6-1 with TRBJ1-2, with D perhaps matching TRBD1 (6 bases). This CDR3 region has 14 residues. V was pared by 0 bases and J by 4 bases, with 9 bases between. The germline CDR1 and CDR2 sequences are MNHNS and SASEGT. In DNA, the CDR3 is TGTGCCAGCAGTGAAGCACAGGGAGTCTATGGCTACACCTTC. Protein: CASSEAQGVYGYTF.

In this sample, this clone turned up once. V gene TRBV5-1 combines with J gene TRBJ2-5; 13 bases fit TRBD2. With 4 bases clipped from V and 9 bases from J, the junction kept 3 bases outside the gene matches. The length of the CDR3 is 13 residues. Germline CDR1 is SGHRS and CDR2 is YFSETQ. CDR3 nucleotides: TGCGCCAGCAGCCCGGGGACTAGCGGGGCCCAGTACTTC. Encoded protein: CASSPGTSGAQYF. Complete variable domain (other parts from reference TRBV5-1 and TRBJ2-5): KAGVTQTPRYLIKTRGQQVTLSCSPISGHRSVSWYQQTPGQGLQFLFEYFSETQRNKGNFPGRFSGRQFSNSRSEMNVSTLELGDSALYLCASSPGTSGAQYFGPGTRLLVL.

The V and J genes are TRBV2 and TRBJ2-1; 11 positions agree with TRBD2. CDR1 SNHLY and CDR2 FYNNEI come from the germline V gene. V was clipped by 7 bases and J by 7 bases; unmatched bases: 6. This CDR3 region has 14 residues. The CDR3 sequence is CASNLAGGRNEQFF. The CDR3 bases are TGTGCCAGCAATCTAGCGGGGGGCAGGAATGAGCAGTTCTTC.

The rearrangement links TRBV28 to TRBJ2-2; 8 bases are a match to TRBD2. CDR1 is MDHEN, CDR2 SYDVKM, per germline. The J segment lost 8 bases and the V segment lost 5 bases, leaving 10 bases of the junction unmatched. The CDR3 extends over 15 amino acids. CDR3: CASSLGTREMGELFF. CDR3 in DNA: TGTGCCAGCAGTCTTGGGACTAGGGAGATGGGGGAGCTGTTTTTT.

The CDR3 sequence: CASSRSRGAEAFF. CDR3 DNA sequence: TGTGCCAGCAGCCGATCGCGGGGCGCTGAAGCTTTCTTT. J is TRBJ1-1 and V is TRBV16; the D gene is possibly TRBD1 (5 bases). The germline CDR1 and CDR2 sequences are KGHSY and FQNENV. CDR3 size: 13 residues. V lost 4 bases and J 6 bases, leaving 12 bases between the germline ends.

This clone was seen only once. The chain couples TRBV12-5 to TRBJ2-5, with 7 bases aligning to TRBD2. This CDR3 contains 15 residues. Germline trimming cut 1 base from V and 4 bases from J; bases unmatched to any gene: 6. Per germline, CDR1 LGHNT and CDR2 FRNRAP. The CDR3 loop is CASGLGLAVGETQYF. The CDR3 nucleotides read TGTGCTAGTGGTTTGGGCCTAGCGGTCGGAGAGACCCAGTACTTC.

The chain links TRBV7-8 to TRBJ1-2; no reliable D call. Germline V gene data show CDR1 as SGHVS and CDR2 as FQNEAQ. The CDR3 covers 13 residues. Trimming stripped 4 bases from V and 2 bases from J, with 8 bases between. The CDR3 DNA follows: TGTGCCAGCAGCTCCCGGAGGAACTATGGCTACACCTTC. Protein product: CASSSRRNYGYTF.

The CDR3 sequence: CASSPVGQGCGYTF. CDR3 nucleotide sequence: TGTGCCAGCTCACCGGTCGGACAGGGCTGTGGCTACACCTTC. The chain carries TRBV18 and TRBJ1-2, with 8 bases that match TRBD1. The V gene end was trimmed by 3 bases and the J gene end by 7 bases; junction bases not matched to a gene: 7. This CDR3 spans 14 amino acids. The germline gives CDR1 KGHSH, CDR2 LQKENI.

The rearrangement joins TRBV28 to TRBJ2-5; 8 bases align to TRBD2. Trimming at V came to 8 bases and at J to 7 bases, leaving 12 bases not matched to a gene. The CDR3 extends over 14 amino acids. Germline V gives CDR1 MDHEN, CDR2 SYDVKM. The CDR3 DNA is TGTGCCAGCCAAATCCTGGGACTAGTGGGGACCCAGTACTTC. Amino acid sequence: CASQILGLVGTQYF.

CDR3 sequence: CASSFSSEDTQYF. The DNA of the CDR3 is TGTGCCAGCAGTTTTTCCTCGGAGGATACGCAGTATTTT. V gene TRBV6-5 combines with J gene TRBJ2-3; D is uncertain. There are 13 residues in the CDR3. In germline, CDR1 is MNHEY, CDR2 SVGAGI. Trimming removed 4 bases from V and 6 bases from J, with 11 bases in between.

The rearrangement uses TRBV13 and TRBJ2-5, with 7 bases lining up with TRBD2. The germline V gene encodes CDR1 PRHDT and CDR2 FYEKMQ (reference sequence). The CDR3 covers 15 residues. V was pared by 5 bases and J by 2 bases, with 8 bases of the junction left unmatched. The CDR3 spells CASSPGGLWQETQYF. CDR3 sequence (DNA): TGTGCCAGCAGCCCGGGAGGACTGTGGCAAGAGACCCAGTACTTC.

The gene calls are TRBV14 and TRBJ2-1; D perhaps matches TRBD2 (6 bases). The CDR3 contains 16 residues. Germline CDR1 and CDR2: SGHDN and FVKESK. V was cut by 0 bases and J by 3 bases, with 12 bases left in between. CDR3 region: CASSQEIRTNYNEQFF. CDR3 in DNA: TGTGCCAGCAGCCAAGAAATCAGGACTAACTACAATGAGCAGTTCTTC. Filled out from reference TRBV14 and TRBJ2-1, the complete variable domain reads EAGVTQFPSHSVIEKGQTVTLRCDPISGHDNLYWYRRVMGKEIKFLLHFVKESKQDESGMPNNRFLAERTGGTYSTLKVQPAELEDSGVYFCASSQEIRTNYNEQFFGPGTRLTVL.

CDR3 protein: CASSVNGERYEQYF. The CDR3 DNA reads TGTGCCAGCAGCGTCAACGGGGAAAGGTACGAGCAGTACTTC. V is TRBV6-1 and J is TRBJ2-7; D is perhaps TRBD2 (5 bases). The germline V gene encodes CDR1 MNHNS and CDR2 SASEGT. The CDR3 totals 14 residues. V lost 6 bases to trimming and J lost 4 bases, with 16 bases between them.

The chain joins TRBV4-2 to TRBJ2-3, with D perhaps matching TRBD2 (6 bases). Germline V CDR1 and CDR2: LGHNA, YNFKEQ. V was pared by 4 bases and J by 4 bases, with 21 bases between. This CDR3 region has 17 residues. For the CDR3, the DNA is TGTGCCAGCAGCCTTGACGGGGGTACCAAGGGTTCAGATACGCAGTATTTT. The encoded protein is CASSLDGGTKGSDTQYF.

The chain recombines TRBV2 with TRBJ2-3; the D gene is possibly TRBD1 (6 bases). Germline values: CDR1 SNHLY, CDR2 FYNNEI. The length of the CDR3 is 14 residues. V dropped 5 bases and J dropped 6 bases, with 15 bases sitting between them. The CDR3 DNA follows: TGTGCCAGCAGTCAGGGGAACGGTTGGGATACGCAGTATTTT. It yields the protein CASSQGNGWDTQYF. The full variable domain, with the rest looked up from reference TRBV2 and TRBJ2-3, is EPEVTQTPSHQVTQMGQEVILRCVPISNHLYFYWYRQILGQKVEFLVSFYNNEISEKSEIFDDQFSVERPDGSNFTLKIRSTKLEDSAMYFCASSQGNGWDTQYFGPGTRLTVL.

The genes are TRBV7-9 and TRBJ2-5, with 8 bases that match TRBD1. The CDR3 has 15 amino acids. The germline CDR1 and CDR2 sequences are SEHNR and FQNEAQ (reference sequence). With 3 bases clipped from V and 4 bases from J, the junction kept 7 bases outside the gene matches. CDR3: CASSLPAGGSETQYF. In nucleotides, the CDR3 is TGTGCCAGCAGCTTGCCCGCAGGGGGCTCAGAGACCCAGTACTTC.

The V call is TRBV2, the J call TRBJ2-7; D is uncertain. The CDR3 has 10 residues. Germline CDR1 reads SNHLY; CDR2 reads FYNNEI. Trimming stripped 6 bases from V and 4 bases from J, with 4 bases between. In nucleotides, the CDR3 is TGTGCCAGCAGGTTATACGAGCAGTACTTC. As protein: CASRLYEQYF.

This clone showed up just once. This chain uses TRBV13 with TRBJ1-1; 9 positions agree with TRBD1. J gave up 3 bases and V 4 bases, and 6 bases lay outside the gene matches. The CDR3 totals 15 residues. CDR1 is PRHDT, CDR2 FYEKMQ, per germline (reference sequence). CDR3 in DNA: TGTGCCAGCAGCTCCGGGACAGGGAAATACACTGAAGCTTTCTTT. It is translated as CASSSGTGKYTEAFF.